This paragraph reports one T cell receptor beta chain. Its antigen is currently not known. The input lacks base qualities; no much larger clone sits a single base away. These data come from a study of cytomegalovirus exposure and HLA in healthy donors (dated by TCRdb to about 2017). For the wider study: An earlier analysis of 587 of the donors reported approximately 260 Gb of sequence data and 100 million to 120 million unique TCR beta sequences obtained from approximately 180 million T cells. Roughly 300 gigabases of sequencing data and around 80 million unique TCR sequences made up an early release that covered 500 to 700 HLA-typed donors. The number of typed donors differed by locus: roughly 629-640 for A, B, C, DRB1 and DQB1; approximately 520 for DQA1; 606 for DPA1; and some 450 for DPB1. In an earlier analysis of more than 550 of the donors, high-throughput TCR beta sequencing was used to judge whether each TCR beta V gene segment behaved as functional or pseudogenic. A later genetic analysis took genome-wide SNP genotypes for about 60% of the roughly 670 donors and used that subset as a discovery cohort. All discovery cohort repertoires had been generated using a single sequencing platform. Donor age, sex, ethnicity and CMV serostatus were compiled alongside the repertoire data. The study aimed to test whether signatures of past pathogen exposure could be identified by cataloging public T cell receptors. To predict cytomegalovirus infection status, the study combined high-throughput TCR immunosequencing, statistical association of individual TCRs with disease status, and machine learning. The genetic ancestry cluster associated with self-reported Caucasian donors included about four fifths of the approximately 430 genotyped donors. Among approximately 370 genotyped donors of the cohort, an average of roughly 230,000 unique TCR beta nucleotide sequences was sequenced per donor, of which roughly 17% were non-productive. In a later analysis, previously published TCR beta repertoires from hundreds of donors were re-analyzed and high-resolution HLA genotyping was added so that TCR occurrence patterns could be studied. The study profiled the T cell repertoires of fewer than 850 subjects by immunosequencing and related them to cytomegalovirus serostatus. In the later analysis, no new phenotypic data were used to find candidate immune exposures; instead, reliance was placed on TCR beta sequences and their occurrence across donors. HLA typing covered class I and class II loci at four-digit resolution. Several DR-DQ haplotypes were treated as single units for association and clustering because of strong linkage in the cohort. Along with the approximately 670-subject first cohort, a separate validation cohort of over 90 different subjects was used. Overall results and qualifications from the work: When HLA alleles, especially DR and DQ, strongly co-occurred, attributing TCR associations to individual alleles was difficult. Some IMGT-functional V segments, including TRBV6-2 and TRBV6-3, could not be told apart with the 87-base-pair reads, so those segments were excluded. It was suggested by the authors that the approach could potentially be generalized to other disease states and immunological phenotypes. According to a later analysis, parvovirus B19, influenza, CMV and Epstein-Barr virus appeared linked to several top co-occurrence clusters. Linkage disequilibrium might explain the correlated functional status among segregating V segments, but an unknown experimental factor could not be ruled out. The presence/absence analyses assumed that sequencing depth was roughly uniform across donors, and that assumption may not be true. A total of 150 or so TCR beta chains were listed by the study as associated with cytomegalovirus. According to a later analysis, TCR association rates differed among HLA loci, with DRB1 alleles showing the most associated TCRs and HLA-C alleles showing the fewest. A further reported finding was that TCR beta sequences accurately predicted the HLA-A and HLA-B alleles for most subjects in the first cohort. For the cohort, immune exposure information was limited to CMV serostatus. A cluster of highly shared sequence variants was judged likely to represent a technical artifact of the sequencing pipeline. In vitro tests confirmed that a few of the cytomegalovirus-associated TCR beta chains recognize cytomegalovirus antigens. A later genetic analysis reported fewer N-insertions in productive TCRs among donors in an Asian-associated ancestry cluster than the approximately 700-donor mean. Across donors, most TCR sequences were observed very rarely, whereas some public TCRs were present in many individuals. Because counts were too low, some 17 rarely observed V segments, including chromosome 9 orphons, were excluded from the earlier analysis of several hundred of the donors. V-gene and J-gene trimming of TCR beta chains was associated with a missense DCLRE1C variant in a later genetic analysis, and the association was replicated in an independent cohort. In a later analysis, around 15,000 TCR beta sequences were associated with specific HLA alleles at a false discovery rate of 0.05. Because HLA typing was unavailable for some donors at each locus, only the typed subset was used in association tests. Compared with equally common non-associated chains, HLA-associated TCR beta chains in a later analysis were more clonally expanded and had lower generation probabilities. This cohort had only TCR beta chains sequenced, and the lack of alpha or paired-chain data limited which features could be detected. Cytomegalovirus status was reported to be diagnosed by the classifier with high specificity and sensitivity in both the original and validation cohorts. In an earlier analysis of about 600 of the donors, most TCR beta V segments appeared in productive rearrangements about 90% or about 30% of the time, broadly matching IMGT annotations. In a later analysis, most CMV-associated TCR beta chains were found to appear HLA-restricted, with HLA associations seemingly driven largely by CMV exposure.

From its cysteine to its phenylalanine, the CDR3 spans 18 amino acids. Just the 54-base CDR3 DNA is kept, in frame starting at base 1. The cohort was made up of 500 to 800 healthy bone marrow donors. All cohort members were sampled while nominally healthy, although unrecorded immune exposures were likely present. The donor was CMV seronegative and belonged to the group of several hundred seronegative cohort members. Each donor provided a peripheral blood sample, and peripheral blood mononuclear cells were used for TCR beta sequencing. Genomic DNA was extracted from the blood cell samples with the Qiagen DNeasy Blood Extraction Kit. Libraries were built with the immunoSEQ multiplex PCR assay. For the multiplex PCR, a mixture combining 60 forward primers for TCR Vbeta segments and 13 reverse primers for TCR Jbeta segments was used. The CDR3 region of rearranged TCR beta genes was amplified from genomic DNA by a multiplex PCR assay. Amplified TCR beta libraries were sequenced as 87-base-pair reads on the Illumina HiSeq System. The paper's processing steps were these. Across the 640 or so repertoires, a later analysis counted approximately 83 million unique TCR beta chains, 9.5 million to 12 million of which were shared by at least two donors. A nearest-neighbor algorithm error-corrected the raw reads and collapsed the reads into unique sequences, merging closely related sequences to remove PCR and sequencing errors. Alignment of CDR3 sequences to IMGT reference sequences was used to assign V, D and J gene segments. For a sequence to be retained, a match of at least six nucleotides to both a V gene segment and a J gene segment was required. A rearrangement was called productive if the CDR3 had no stop codons and remained in frame with V and J, and every other rearrangement was called non-productive. CDR3 was defined according to IMGT convention as the region running from the second conserved V-encoded cysteine to the conserved J-encoded phenylalanine. In an earlier analysis of more than 550 of the donors, sequences lacking an unambiguous match to a single V gene segment were excluded. In an earlier analysis of around 590 of the donors, a V segment was called functional when productive rearrangements were above 56.7%, and segregating when the standard deviation between donors exceeded 5%. A statistical classification framework was built for diagnosing cytomegalovirus status from the catalog of TCR beta chain sequences. In a later analysis, TCR nucleotide sequences were compared against IMGT/GENE-DB human TR gene sequences so that V and J genes could be assigned. Using the TCRdist pipeline, a later analysis assigned CDR3 sequences along with most-parsimonious VDJ recombination scenarios. In a later analysis, each TCR beta chain was defined by its CDR3 amino acid sequence together with its V-gene family, and reads without a unique V-gene family were excluded. A later analysis removed 592 highly shared, low-generation-probability nucleotide sequences to deal with suspected cross-contamination and a sequencing artifact. In a later analysis, a clonal expansion index for each public chain was calculated from normalized within-repertoire ranks of inferred template counts. Generation probabilities in a later analysis came from a VDJ recombination model fitted to out-of-frame rearrangements, and those results were checked against IGoR. In a later analysis, TCR-TCR, TCR-HLA and TCR-CMV co-occurrence was scored with hypergeometric tests, and a repertoire-size bias correction was applied to TCR pairs. False discovery rates were estimated in a later analysis by permuting HLA or CMV assignments 20 times. In a later analysis, co-occurring TCRs were grouped using DBSCAN, with TCRdist sequence similarity added in when clustering inside HLA-allele-positive subsets. Repertoires with fewer than 30,000 or more than 120,000 public chains were left out of co-occurrence clustering, as were about 5 repertoires with anomalous nucleotide sharing. In TCRdb, the immuneACCESS table is reduced to in-frame sequences with V and J assigned. These tables do not hold every clone; where another copy was compared, an unresolved V gene accounts for under half, and the others remain unexplained. That table supplies the V and J calls and clone size; D and trimming were determined from the DNA. The sample data list 65,000 to 90,000 clones, and about 81% of these were observed just once. Together, the top ten hold more than 3.5% of the sample.

This receptor was identified in a man in his sixties in good health and CMV-seronegative. This sequence uses TRBV1 and TRBJ2-5; the DNA was not compared with TRBD2, the D call given in the table. TRBV1 is a documented pseudogene. The material sequenced was PBMCs. This receptor has the CDR3 CTSSQDWRGGPTPGTQYF. The DNA sequence is TGCACCAGCAGCCAAGATTGGCGGGGGGGCCCCACCCCAGGGACCCAGTACTTC.